The 13 T cell receptor beta chains below come from one sample, sequenced in a study of cytotoxic CD8 clonotypes in ibrutinib-treated CLL. Measured with immunoSEQ multiplex PCR; TCRdb has only the in-frame clones, and not every one. This table holds roughly 250,000 clones, roughly 74% found once. This specimen was PBMCs, taken after 24 months of ibrutinib treatment. The receptors were gathered from a human donor with chronic lymphocytic leukemia.

V is TRBV19 and J is TRBJ1-5; D is ambiguous. The CDR3 is made up of 16 amino acids. The germline V gene encodes CDR1 LNHDA and CDR2 SQIVND (reference sequence). The V and J ends lost 5 bases and 3 bases respectively, with 17 bases between them. The CDR3 region has the DNA TGTGCCAGTAGTTACGTATTAGGGAATTACAATCAGCCCCAGCATTTT. It codes for CASSYVLGNYNQPQHF.

This rearrangement joins TRBV6-1 to TRBJ1-1, with a weak D call TRBD1 (5 bases). Germline values: CDR1 MNHNS, CDR2 SASEGT. The CDR3 has 12 residues. V dropped 4 bases and J dropped 7 bases, with 10 bases sitting between them. The CDR3 nucleotides are TGTGCCAGCAGTGTTTCGGGGGGTGAAGCTTTCTTT. Its translation: CASSVSGGEAFF.

V and J are TRBV7-3 and TRBJ2-7, with D perhaps TRBD2 (5 bases). CDR3 size: 17 residues. Per the germline V gene, CDR1 is SGHTA and CDR2 is FQGTGA. With 5 bases removed from V and 2 bases from J, the gap between germline ends came to 22 bases. The CDR3 nucleotides are TGTGCCAGCAGCCCCCTAGGTCTAGCTCGGGTCACCTACGAGCAGTACTTC. The encoded protein is CASSPLGLARVTYEQYF.

Regarding this clone: The sample has other DNA sequences that encode this CDR3 too. CDR3 region: CAWSVRENTEAFF. CDR3 DNA: TGTGCCTGGAGTGTAAGGGAGAACACTGAAGCTTTCTTT. The gene calls are TRBV30 and TRBJ1-1; D is ambiguous. The V gene lost 0 bases and the J gene lost 1 base, with 6 bases spanning the gap. The V gene's germline CDR1 is GTSNPN and CDR2 SVGIG (reference sequence). The CDR3 extends over 13 amino acids.

The J gene is TRBJ2-6, the V gene TRBV20-1; no clear D. The CDR3 is 10 amino acids. Trimming removed 5 bases at V and 4 bases at J, with 0 bases between. In germline, CDR1 is DFQATT, CDR2 SNEGSKA (reference sequence). The DNA for the CDR3 is TGCAGTGCTGGGGCCAACGTCCTGACTTTC. Protein: CSAGANVLTF.

This clone showed up just a few times. The chain has TRBV5-1 and TRBJ2-7; D not certain. The CDR3 runs to 13 residues. Germline CDR1 and CDR2: SGHRS and YFSETQ. V was shortened by 1 base and J by 3 bases, with 8 bases between the two germline ends. CDR3 DNA: TGCGCCAGCAGCTTGCCAGACATCTACGAGCAGTACTTC. This gives the protein CASSLPDIYEQYF.

The gene calls are TRBV5-1 and TRBJ2-1; tentatively, D is TRBD1 (6 bases). Trimming removed 0 bases from V and 4 bases from J, with 14 bases in between. CDR1 SGHRS and CDR2 YFSETQ come from the germline V gene. The CDR3 length is 16 residues. The CDR3 loop reads CASSLAQGFRYNEQFF. CDR3 in DNA: TGCGCCAGCAGCTTGGCTCAGGGGTTCCGTTACAATGAGCAGTTCTTC.

The gene calls are TRBV5-1 and TRBJ2-1; 8 bases match TRBD2. The CDR3 is 17 residues long. The germline V gene encodes CDR1 SGHRS and CDR2 YFSETQ. The V gene end was trimmed by 0 bases and the J gene end by 10 bases; junction bases not matched to a gene: 15. This chain's CDR3 is CASSLELAGTGSTEQFF. CDR3 sequence (DNA): TGCGCCAGCAGCTTGGAGTTAGCGGGAACGGGTTCGACGGAGCAGTTCTTC.

The V gene is TRBV9, the J gene TRBJ2-2; no reliable D call. The CDR3 is made up of 15 amino acids. The V and J ends lost 2 bases and 1 base respectively, with 9 bases between them. Looked up from germline, CDR1 is SGDLS and CDR2 is YYNGEE. The CDR3 sequence is CASSVRSQNTGELFF. In DNA form, the CDR3 reads TGTGCCAGCAGCGTCCGGAGTCAGAACACCGGGGAGCTGTTTTTT. Combining the CDR3 with reference TRBV9 and TRBJ2-2 gives the whole variable domain DSGVTQTPKHLITATGQRVTLRCSPRSGDLSVYWYQQSLDQGLQFLIQYYNGEERAKGNILERFSAQQFPDLHSELNLSSLELGDSALYFCASSVRSQNTGELFFGEGSRLTVL.

This sequence joins TRBV21-1 and TRBJ1-5. TRBV21-1 is reported as a pseudogene. The CDR3 is 15 amino acids. The CDR3, as DNA: TGTGCCAGCAGCAAGCGGGAGTCGGGGAATCAGCCCCAGCATTTT. Its protein product is CASSKRESGNQPQHF.

The chain links TRBV29-1 to TRBJ1-5, with D possibly matching TRBD1 (6 bases). V lost 7 bases and J lost 0, with 13 bases in between. CDR1 is SQVTM, CDR2 ANQGSEA, per germline. The CDR3 runs 14 residues. CDR3 DNA sequence: TGCAGCGGGGGACACCTAAATAGCAATCAGCCCCAGCATTTT. Its protein is CSGGHLNSNQPQHF.

V and J are TRBV11-3 and TRBJ2-1, with D perhaps matching TRBD2 (6 bases). The ends were cut back, 5 bases at V and 2 bases at J, with 16 bases in the middle. Germline-derived CDR1 and CDR2 are SGHNT and YENEEA. The CDR3 spans 16 residues. The CDR3 DNA is TGTGCCAGCAGCGCAGACTCGGGAGTCCCCTACAATGAGCAGTTCTTC. Its protein is CASSADSGVPYNEQFF.

V usage is TRBV23-1 and J usage is TRBJ2-7, with D hard to call. TRBV23-1 is an open reading frame, and its role is uncertain. The CDR3 has 14 residues. Trimming removed 7 bases from V and 1 base from J, with 14 bases in between. The CDR3 DNA reads TGCGCCAGCATTTATGGGATTGGTTCCTACGAGCAGTACTTC. It specifies CASIYGIGSYEQYF.